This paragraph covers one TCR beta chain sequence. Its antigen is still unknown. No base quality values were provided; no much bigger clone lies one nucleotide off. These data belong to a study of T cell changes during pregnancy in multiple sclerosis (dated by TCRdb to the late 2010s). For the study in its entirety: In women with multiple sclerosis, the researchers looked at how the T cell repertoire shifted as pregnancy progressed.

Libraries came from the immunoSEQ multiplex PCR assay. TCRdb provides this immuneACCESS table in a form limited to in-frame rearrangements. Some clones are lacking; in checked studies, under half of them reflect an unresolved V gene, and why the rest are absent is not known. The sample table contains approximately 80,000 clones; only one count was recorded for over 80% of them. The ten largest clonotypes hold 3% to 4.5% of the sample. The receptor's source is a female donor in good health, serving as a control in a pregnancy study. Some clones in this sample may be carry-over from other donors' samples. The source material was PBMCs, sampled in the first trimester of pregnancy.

The base sequence is TGTGCCAGCAGCAAAGCGCGGGGGACAGGGGTCTCCTACGAGCAGTACTTC. Translated, it reads CASSKARGTGVSYEQYF. The chain uses TRBV21-1 and TRBJ2-7; the table's D call of TRBD1 was not tested on the DNA. TRBV21-1 is given as a pseudogene. The CDR3 runs 17 residues from the cysteine to the phenylalanine. Of the read, only the CDR3 DNA is kept; its 51 bases are in frame from base 1.